A single sample gave rise to the 20 T cell receptor beta chains below, sequenced in a study of T cells in Graves' hyperthyroidism and ophthalmopathy. TCR beta CDR3 sequences were amplified from RNA transcripts. The HTBI set primed first-round TCR CDR3 RT-PCR. One entry per CDR3 protein, called by TCRdb with MiXCR from the multiplex PCR reads. The data hold approximately 500,000 distinct CDR3 sequences, with 46% observed a single time. Source material: peripheral blood or thyroid tissue (not recorded which). Source of these receptors: a woman in her late teens or twenties with Graves' hyperthyroidism.

There are many counts of this clonotype. The chain is built from TRBV5-4 and TRBJ1-6, with 7 bases aligning to TRBD1. Germline V gene data show CDR1 as SGHNT and CDR2 as YYREEE (reference sequence). The trim removed 1 base at V and 7 bases at J, leaving 5 bases unmatched. The CDR3 runs to 15 residues. As DNA, the CDR3 is TGTGCCAGCAGCTTGCGTCAGGGGGGAAATTCACCCCTCCACTTT. Translated: CASSLRQGGNSPLHF.

This clonotype was found many times. The rearrangement joins TRBV2 to TRBJ1-5, with a tentative D call TRBD1 (5 bases). This CDR3 region has 17 residues. Trimming took 3 bases from V and 0 from J, leaving 15 bases between them. Looked up from germline, CDR1 is SNHLY and CDR2 is FYNNEI. The DNA of the CDR3 is TGTGCCAGCAGTGATCTCAGGCAGGGCAATAGCAATCAGCCCCAGCATTTT. This translates into CASSDLRQGNSNQPQHF.

This clonotype was observed at least ten times. This sequence joins TRBV7-2 and TRBJ2-5, with TRBD1 matching over 11 bases. The CDR3 extends over 15 amino acids. J gave up 5 bases and V 6 bases, and 8 bases lay outside the gene matches. The germline V gene has CDR1 SGHTA and CDR2 FQGNSA. The CDR3 loop is CASSFGTGGRETQYF. Here the CDR3 DNA reads TGTGCCAGCAGTTTCGGGACAGGGGGAAGGGAGACCCAGTACTTC.

This clonotype was counted ten times or more. Since a much larger clone is just one base distant, this may be a read error. The chain has TRBV5-5 and TRBJ2-7; 10 bases map to TRBD2. After removal of 4 bases from V and 3 bases from J, the junction contained 4 bases not matched to a gene. The CDR3 runs 14 residues. Germline V lookup: CDR1 SGHKS, CDR2 YYEKEE (reference sequence). CDR3 DNA: TGTGCCAGCAGCCCCCGGACTAGCGGCTACGAGCAGTACTTC. The encoded protein is CASSPRTSGYEQYF.

This clonotype was observed a single time. CDR3 amino acids: CANYPPKWEGRGGQEQFF. CDR3 DNA: TGCGCCAATTATCCCCCGAAGTGGGAGGGCCGCGGTGGTCAGGAGCAGTTCTTC. The J gene is TRBJ2-6, the V gene TRBV10-1; TRBD2 agrees at 7 bases. The DNA end lines up better with TRBJ2-1; the J call may be wrong. Germline V gene sequence: CDR1 WNHNN, CDR2 SYGVQD (reference sequence). CDR3 size: 18 residues.

This clonotype was counted at least ten times. The chain carries TRBV5-1 and TRBJ2-2; 14 bases line up with TRBD2. The CDR3 spans 19 residues. The germline CDR1 and CDR2 sequences are SGHRS and YFSETQ. Trimming removed 0 bases from V and 1 base from J; junction bases left unmatched: 5. The CDR3 DNA follows: TGCGCCAGCAGCTTGGCCGGGACTAGCGGGAGTTGGAACACCGGGGAGCTGTTTTTT. Translating it yields CASSLAGTSGSWNTGELFF.

This clonotype was counted many times. The chain links TRBV19 to TRBJ1-1; 8 bases map to TRBD1. Per germline, CDR1 LNHDA and CDR2 SQIVND (reference sequence). The V segment lost 6 bases and the J segment 3 bases; nucleotides outside the gene matches: 12. CDR3 size: 16 residues. The CDR3 is CASSQGRGRRDTEAFF. For the CDR3, the DNA is TGTGCCAGTAGCCAAGGCAGGGGGCGTAGGGACACTGAAGCTTTCTTT.

The chain carries TRBV2 and TRBJ2-2; 10 bases align to TRBD2. CDR3 length equals 16 residues. J gave up 6 bases and V 4 bases, and 8 bases lay outside the gene matches. Germline V gene sequence: CDR1 SNHLY, CDR2 FYNNEI. In DNA, the CDR3 is TGTGCCAGCAGTGCCCACACTAGCGGGAATCCCGGGGAGCTGTTTTTT. Translated, it gives CASSAHTSGNPGELFF. Drawing the rest from reference TRBV2 and TRBJ2-2, the complete variable domain is EPEVTQTPSHQVTQMGQEVILRCVPISNHLYFYWYRQILGQKVEFLVSFYNNEISEKSEIFDDQFSVERPDGSNFTLKIRSTKLEDSAMYFCASSAHTSGNPGELFFGEGSRLTVL.

In its sample, this clonotype was seen many times. V and J are TRBV7-6 and TRBJ2-7; 7 positions match TRBD2. Germline V gene lookup returns CDR1 SGHVS and CDR2 FNYEAQ. CDR3 length equals 14 residues. Trimming took 3 bases from V and 3 from J; bases not matched to a gene: 5. CDR3 DNA sequence: TGTGCCAGCAGCTTTCGGCCTAGCGGCTACGAGCAGTACTTC. It is translated as CASSFRPSGYEQYF.

This clonotype was found many times. The chain has TRBV4-1 and TRBJ1-2; the D is unclear. V lost 1 base and J 5 bases, leaving 8 bases between the germline ends. The germline gives CDR1 MGHRA, CDR2 YSYEKL. The CDR3 spans 13 residues. CDR3 nucleotide sequence: TGCGCCAGCAGCCAAGGGCCGGTTTATGGCTACACCTTC. This gives the protein CASSQGPVYGYTF.

Worth noting for this clonotype: The final CDR3 position lacks the conserved phenylalanine or tryptophan, pointing to a likely read error. The chain uses TRBV7-2 and TRBJ1-3, with a possible D match to TRBD1 (5 bases). The CDR3 has 14 residues. The germline gives CDR1 SGHTA, CDR2 FQGNSA. Trimming pared 3 bases from V and 0 bases from J, leaving 6 bases between. The DNA for the CDR3 is TGTGCCAGCAGCTTCGGGACCTCTGGAAACACCATATATTCT. Translating gives CASSFGTSGNTIYS.

CDR3 amino acids: CASSVGIGTEAFF. The CDR3 DNA reads as TGTGCCAGCAGCGTAGGGATAGGGACTGAAGCTTTCTTT. The chain is built from TRBV9 and TRBJ1-1; no clear D gene. Trimming pared 0 bases from V and 5 bases from J, leaving 8 bases between. The CDR3 spans 13 residues. The germline V gene has CDR1 SGDLS and CDR2 YYNGEE.

This clonotype has a single count. The chain couples TRBV10-2 to TRBJ2-6; D is unclear. V lost 0 bases, J lost 1 base, and 4 bases lay in between. This CDR3 is built from 15 residues. Germline values: CDR1 WSHSY, CDR2 SAAADI. CDR3: CASSESHSGANVLTF. For the CDR3, the DNA is TGCGCCAGCAGTGAGTCCCATTCTGGGGCCAACGTCCTGACTTTC.

The chain uses TRBV2 and TRBJ1-4; D is perhaps TRBD1 (5 bases). This CDR3 is built from 12 residues. Germline V gene lookup returns CDR1 SNHLY and CDR2 FYNNEI. V shed 8 bases and J shed 7 bases, with 11 bases lying between them. CDR3 loop: CASGTGVEKLFF. For the CDR3, the DNA is TGTGCCAGCGGGACGGGGGTTGAAAAACTGTTTTTT.

This chain uses TRBV7-2 with TRBJ2-6; 8 nucleotides align to TRBD2. CDR1 SGHTA and CDR2 FQGNSA come from the germline V gene. V dropped 1 base and J dropped 1; count of bases not matched to a gene: 6. CDR3 length equals 18 residues. CDR3 bases: TGTGCCAGCAGCTTAGAGGGAGCGGGAGTGTCTGGGGCCAACGTCCTGACTTTC. Encoded protein: CASSLEGAGVSGANVLTF.

Of note for this clonotype: A much bigger clone sits one base away, suggesting this may be a read error. The final CDR3 position lacks the conserved phenylalanine or tryptophan, pointing to a likely read error. V gene TRBV11-2 combines with J gene TRBJ2-7; TRBD2 agrees at 14 bases. Trimming cost V 4 bases and J 4 bases; bases outside gene matches: 3. The CDR3 sequence is 15 residues long. Per the germline V gene, CDR1 is SGHAT and CDR2 is FQNNGV. The CDR3 loop reads CASSSRLAGGYEQYL. CDR3 DNA sequence: TGTGCCAGCAGCTCCAGACTAGCGGGAGGGTACGAGCAGTACCTC.

In its sample, this clonotype was seen many times. This rearrangement joins TRBV7-8 to TRBJ1-4; D may be TRBD1 (6 bases). The CDR3 totals 16 residues. Germline assignment: CDR1 SGHVS and CDR2 FQNEAQ. Trimming took 5 bases from V and 2 from J, leaving 15 bases between them. CDR3 sequence reads: CASSPNRVRTNEKLFF. The CDR3 region has the DNA TGTGCCAGCAGCCCTAACAGGGTACGGACTAATGAAAAACTGTTTTTT.

Many counts were recorded for this clonotype. The chain has TRBV7-8 and TRBJ1-2, with 9 bases fitting TRBD1. The CDR3 contains 17 residues. Germline trimming cut 5 bases from V and 8 bases from J; bases unmatched to any gene: 18. Per germline, CDR1 SGHVS and CDR2 FQNEAQ. This chain's CDR3 is CASSKTRDREEGRGYTF. The CDR3 coding sequence is TGTGCCAGCAGCAAAACCCGGGACAGGGAAGAGGGTCGCGGCTACACCTTC. Based on the CDR3 plus reference TRBV7-8 and TRBJ1-2, the full variable domain is GAGVSQSPRYKVAKRGQDVALRCDPISGHVSLFWYQQALGQGPEFLTYFQNEAQLDKSGLPSDRFFAERPEGSVSTLKIQRTQQEDSAVYLCASSKTRDREEGRGYTFGSGTRLTVV.

This chain joins TRBV29-1 and TRBJ1-2; D is uncertain. The CDR3 length is 12 residues. Germline assignment: CDR1 SQVTM and CDR2 ANQGSEA. The CDR3 loop is CSYSRADYGYTF. As DNA, the CDR3 is TGCAGTTACTCGAGAGCGGACTATGGCTACACCTTC.

This clonotype appeared a few times. V is TRBV12-3 or TRBV12-4 and J is TRBJ2-7; 14 bases are shared with TRBD2. The CDR3 is 23 residues long. J gave up 0 bases and V 0 bases, and 19 bases lay outside the gene matches. This CDR3 is CASSLAEWGMGLAGAGLSYEQYF. CDR3 sequence (DNA): TGTGCCAGCAGTTTAGCAGAATGGGGAATGGGACTAGCGGGAGCGGGCCTCTCCTACGAGCAGTACTTC.